One sample yielded the 16 T cell receptor beta chains listed below, sequenced in a study of T cells in Graves' hyperthyroidism and ophthalmopathy (dated by TCRdb to between 2018 and 2020). The library was obtained by multiplex PCR. This sample was sequenced with an Illumina HiSeq 2000. The TCR beta CDR3 regions were amplified from the RNA transcripts. A first-round RT-PCR of the TCR CDR3 used the HTBI primer set with the Qiagen OneStep RT-PCR kit. The public reads were reanalyzed by TCRdb: fastp trimming at Q25, MiXCR alignment, in-frame beta chains only. Every distinct CDR3 protein forms one entry, paired with its most common genes and DNA. The sample data list more than 350,000 distinct CDR3 sequences, and around 13% of these were observed just once. The biggest ten clones account for 20% of the sample. The sample comprised blood. These receptors were taken from a young woman with Graves' ophthalmopathy.

The chain couples TRBV6-2 or TRBV6-3 to TRBJ2-3; D is perhaps TRBD1 (5 bases). In germline, CDR1 is MNHEY, CDR2 SVGEGT. Trimming removed 2 bases at V and 6 bases at J, with 12 bases between. The CDR3 consists of 14 residues. The CDR3 DNA sequence: TGTGCCAGCAGTTACCAGTGGACACCTGATACGCAGTATTTT. This gives the protein CASSYQWTPDTQYF.

This clonotype occurred many times. This rearrangement joins TRBV20-1 to TRBJ1-1; D unclear. V shed 0 bases and J shed 11 bases, with 16 bases lying between them. CDR1 DFQATT and CDR2 SNEGSKA come from the germline V gene (reference sequence). The length of the CDR3 is 13 residues. CDR3: CSARDIMVVAAFF. CDR3 in DNA: TGCAGTGCTAGAGATATAATGGTCGTCGCTGCTTTCTTT.

This clonotype was found many times. This rearrangement joins TRBV5-1 to TRBJ2-1, with 8 bases fitting TRBD2. The CDR3 sequence is 16 residues long. V was clipped by 0 bases and J by 0 bases; unmatched bases: 2. CDR1 is SGHRS and CDR2 is YFSETQ in the germline V gene. The CDR3 here is CASSLGRGASYNEQFF. Here the CDR3 DNA reads TGCGCCAGCAGCTTGGGGCGGGGGGCCTCCTACAATGAGCAGTTCTTC.

Ten or more counts support this clonotype. V is TRBV11-2 and J is TRBJ1-6; D might be TRBD1 (5 bases). Trimming took 6 bases from V and 15 from J, leaving 18 bases between them. This CDR3 region has 13 residues. The germline CDR1 and CDR2 sequences are SGHAT and FQNNGV. The CDR3 DNA reads TGTGCCAGCAGTCAAGGGGTGGGGTTGAGCCTCCACTTT. Protein: CASSQGVGLSLHF.

This sequence joins TRBV12-3 or TRBV12-4 and TRBJ2-6, with unresolved D. The CDR3 is 14 residues long. V lost 4 bases and J lost 0, with 4 bases in between. CDR3 in DNA: TGTGCCAGCAGTTCAACCTCTGGGGCCAACGTCCTGACTTTC. It is translated as CASSSTSGANVLTF.

This rearrangement joins TRBV9 to TRBJ1-4, with a possible D match to TRBD1 (6 bases). This CDR3 is 15 amino acids long. Between the trimmed V and J ends, which lost 0 bases and 8 bases, there was a span of 14 bases. CDR1 and CDR2 from the germline V gene are SGDLS and YYNGEE. Here the CDR3 reads CASSVEGGNGEKLFF. CDR3 DNA: TGTGCCAGCAGCGTAGAAGGGGGTAATGGAGAAAAACTGTTTTTT.

A note on this clonotype: This sequence may be a read error, since a much larger clone differs from it by one base. The chain has TRBV6-9 and TRBJ2-1; D not resolved. Germline V gene lookup returns CDR1 MNHGY and CDR2 SVAAGI. The CDR3 totals 13 residues. The CDR3 region is CASSSPRWDEQSF. CDR3 nucleotides: TGTGCCAGCAGTTCGCCACGGTGGGATGAGCAGTCCTTC.

The chain uses TRBV7-9 and TRBJ1-5; TRBD1 aligns across 9 bases. Germline V gives CDR1 SEHNR, CDR2 FQNEAQ (reference sequence). The CDR3 contains 14 residues. Germline trimming cut 4 bases from V and 6 bases from J; bases unmatched to any gene: 4. For the CDR3, the DNA is TGTGCCAGCAGCTACGGGACAGGGCGTCAGCCCCAGCATTTT. Translation gives CASSYGTGRQPQHF.

This chain links TRBV6-5 with TRBJ2-2; 11 positions agree with TRBD2. This CDR3 spans 18 amino acids. Germline V gives CDR1 MNHEY, CDR2 SVGAGI. V dropped 2 bases and J dropped 5; count of bases not matched to a gene: 10. Here the CDR3 DNA reads TGTGCCAGCAGTTACGGGTATAGCGGGGGGGCCACTACCGGGGAGCTGTTTTTT. It is translated as CASSYGYSGGATTGELFF.

This clonotype has a count of ten or more. The chain has TRBV7-2 and TRBJ1-1; tentatively, D is TRBD1 (6 bases). CDR3 size: 15 residues. Germline V gene data show CDR1 as SGHTA and CDR2 as FQGNSA. V lost 4 bases and J 4 bases, leaving 16 bases between the germline ends. The CDR3 sequence is CASSSIEGGVTEAFF. In DNA, the CDR3 is TGTGCCAGCAGCTCGATAGAGGGGGGGGTCACTGAAGCTTTCTTT.

Many counts were recorded for this clonotype. The rearrangement links TRBV4-2 to TRBJ1-1, with 7 bases lining up with TRBD1. CDR3 length equals 13 residues. Germline-derived CDR1 and CDR2 are LGHNA and YNFKEQ. The V gene end was trimmed by 0 bases and the J gene end by 7 bases; junction bases not matched to a gene: 2. Here the CDR3 DNA reads TGTGCCAGCAGCCAAGAGGGGACAGTTGAAGCTTTCTTT. Protein: CASSQEGTVEAFF.

As concerns this clonotype: This clone may be a read error of a much larger clone one base away. The chain uses TRBV6-1 and TRBJ2-5; a weak D match, TRBD1 (6 bases). Per germline, CDR1 MNHNS and CDR2 SASEGT. There are 12 residues in the CDR3. V was trimmed by 10 bases and J by 4 bases, leaving 13 bases between them. In DNA form, the CDR3 reads TGTGCCATCCGGGACACCACAGAGACCCAGTACTTC. The encoded protein is CAIRDTTETQYF.

This clonotype was seen repeatedly, ten times or more. The chain joins TRBV6-1 to TRBJ2-3; D is unresolved. Looked up from germline, CDR1 is MNHNS and CDR2 is SASEGT. This CDR3 spans 17 amino acids. V lost 2 bases and J 2 bases, leaving 17 bases between the germline ends. The DNA for the CDR3 is TGTGCCAGCAGTGAAAAGGACCCGTTCACAATCACAGATACGCAGTATTTT. Amino acids: CASSEKDPFTITDTQYF.

This clonotype was detected only a few times. CDR3 DNA: TGTGCCAGCAGTTATTCGACGACTAGCGGGGGGGCGACAGATACGCAGTATTTT. Amino acid sequence: CASSYSTTSGGATDTQYF. V usage is TRBV6-7 and J usage is TRBJ2-3; 14 nucleotides agree with TRBD2. TRBV6-7 is flagged as an ORF with uncertain function. J gave up 3 bases and V 3 bases, and 8 bases lay outside the gene matches. This CDR3 comprises 18 residues.

The rearrangement uses TRBV2 and TRBJ2-2; D gene uncertain. The ends were cut back, 4 bases at V and 9 bases at J, with 6 bases in the middle. The CDR3 is made up of 11 amino acids. Germline CDR1 reads SNHLY; CDR2 reads FYNNEI. CDR3 sequence: CASSVARELFF. The DNA for the CDR3 is TGTGCCAGCAGTGTTGCACGGGAGCTGTTTTTT.

In this sample, this clonotype turned up many times. V gene TRBV19 combines with J gene TRBJ2-6; D possibly corresponds to TRBD1 (6 bases). CDR1 is LNHDA and CDR2 is SQIVND in the germline V gene (reference sequence). The CDR3 contains 13 residues. V was clipped by 7 bases and J by 10 bases, with 14 bases between them. The CDR3 loop is CASTLTGVNVLTF. The CDR3 region has the DNA TGTGCCAGTACCCTGACAGGTGTTAACGTCCTGACTTTC.